This TCR beta chain was recorded in a study of blood T cell repertoires in COVID-19. As for the study in general: From the United States, Italy and Spain came samples of acute and convalescent COVID-19. Sources were T cells, B-cell-depleted T cells, or PBMCs; the material itself was cDNA or gDNA.

Trimming cost V 5 bases and J 5 bases; bases outside gene matches: 6. This CDR3 has 15 amino acids. Germline V gives CDR1 SEHNR, CDR2 FQNEAQ (reference sequence). In the authors' workflow: Estimation of nucleated cell counts relied on the amplification of reference gene primers. Sequencing used immunoSEQ multiplex PCR; TCRdb keeps in-frame clones, though not all of them. Clonal size and the V and J genes are those of that table, whereas D and trimming came from the DNA. The repertoire consists of approximately 77,000 clones, with 88% occurring once and the leading ten covering about 7%. The clonotype originates from a woman older than 75 with acute or convalescent COVID-19. The sample was peripheral blood. V usage is TRBV7-9 and J usage is TRBJ2-2, with TRBD1 matching over 9 bases. Here the CDR3 DNA reads TGTGCCAGCAGCAAGGGACAGGGTTGGACCGGGGAGCTGTTTTTT. This translates into CASSKGQGWTGELFF.